These T cell receptor beta chains were read from a single sample in a study of shared clonotypes between healthy human individuals. The assay was immunoSEQ multiplex PCR, and TCRdb's table has in-frame clones only and misses some. Of about half a million clones listed, around 79% are singletons. Specimen: PBMCs. Source of these receptors: a woman aged 35 to 49 in good health. Some clones in this sample may be carry-over from other donors' samples. CDR3s include the opening cysteine and the closing phenylalanine or tryptophan.

J,V,CDR3
TRBJ2-3,TRBV11-2,CASSSPRGLSTDTQYF
TRBJ2-1,TRBV5-1,CASSLGRGLEQFF
TRBJ2-1,TRBV11-2,CASSRSAARNNEQFF
TRBJ2-7,TRBV7-8,CASSDYSGSAYEQYF
TRBJ2-7,TRBV6-1,CASSERAGDSSYEQYF
TRBJ1-2,TRBV4-2,CASSQAVGGGYGYTF
TRBJ2-2,TRBV27,CASNGGQRNTGELFF
TRBJ1-5,TRBV28,CASSSDRGPSGQPQHF
TRBJ2-7,TRBV4-3,CASSQEILSVEQYF
TRBJ2-1,TRBV21-1,CASSKAASGSRDEQFF
TRBJ1-1,TRBV7-9,CASSSDTTEAFF
TRBJ2-7,TRBV2,CASKASGYEQYF
TRBJ2-2,TRBV10-3,CAISETTGGADTGELFF
TRBJ1-2,TRBV28,CASRTAGQGGYTF
TRBJ2-7,TRBV30,CAWGQGGTYEQYF
TRBJ2-3,TRBV5-1,CASSLSGGGTDTQYF
TRBJ2-1,TRBV27,CASSFGRVYNEQFF
TRBJ1-4,TRBV10-1,CASSEGTTNEKLFF
TRBJ2-3,TRBV7-3,CASSLTDGGTDTQYF
TRBJ1-5,TRBV15,CATSGGTGQPQHF
TRBJ2-2,TRBV28,CASSTFWLAGPTGELFF
TRBJ2-1,TRBV30,CAWSVTGTRNEQFF
TRBJ1-4,TRBV7-2,CASSLDRRGTNEKLFF
TRBJ1-2,TRBV19,CASSTAGWYGYTF
TRBJ1-4,TRBV7-8,CASSSYSIFNEKLFF
TRBJ1-1,TRBV19,CASSISVNTEAFF
TRBJ2-3,TRBV6-1,CASSLGPKEADTQYF
TRBJ1-5,TRBV6-1,CASSASNSNQPQHF
TRBJ2-5,TRBV4-2,CASSQVKGGTGQETQYF
TRBJ1-1,TRBV19,CASSLWTGPKNTEAFF
TRBJ1-1,TRBV5-1,CASSAGPNTEAFF
TRBJ2-3,TRBV4-2,CASSQSGPAGADTQYF
TRBJ2-7,TRBV6-5,CASSGYPGGEQYF
TRBJ2-3,TRBV7-2,CASSLGYTQYF
TRBJ2-3,TRBV15,CATSSPGLAEGFDTQYF
TRBJ1-2,TRBV7-9,CASSLVAGSNYGYTF
TRBJ2-1,TRBV27,CASSLWAAGVEQFF
TRBJ2-7,TRBV28,CASSPIDRDSYEQYF
TRBJ2-1,TRBV5-1,CASSSGGLAPSYNEQFF
TRBJ2-7,TRBV7-2,CASSFDRAPVYEQYF
TRBJ2-2,TRBV6-4,CASSLDRSNTGELFF
TRBJ1-1,TRBV27,CASSLGRNTEAFF
TRBJ2-7,TRBV5-4,CASSLGIQSSSYEQYF
TRBJ1-3,TRBV7-9,CASSYTGGYTIYF
TRBJ2-7,TRBV12-2,CASPGLEGSYEQYF
TRBJ2-3,TRBV27,CASSLSGLAGAADTQYF
TRBJ2-1,TRBV7-9,CASSPGLNYNEQFF
TRBJ2-7,TRBV9,CASSPRVGSYEQYF
TRBJ2-1,TRBV7-2,CASSQVRRGYNEQFF
TRBJ2-1,TRBV29-1,CSVEAGGLHNEQFF
TRBJ2-7,TRBV27,CASSLYGQGEYEQYF
TRBJ2-2,TRBV27,CASAYRGTTNTGELFF
TRBJ2-7,TRBV4-3,CASSQVWTGTEEQYF
TRBJ2-5,TRBV5-1,CASSLGTGVEETQYF
TRBJ1-5,TRBV6-5,CASSYSARGPNQPQHF
TRBJ2-3,TRBV11-3,CASSQRHSGIGPDTQYF
TRBJ1-1,TRBV7-6,CASSLSGMNTEAFF
TRBJ1-2,TRBV2,CASSAGQTYGYTF
TRBJ2-7,TRBV5-1,CASSLETGTGDLVRTPYEQYF
TRBJ1-1,TRBV28,CASNLQGARAFF